This section outlines one T cell receptor (beta chain) sequence together with its context. Its specificity is unknown. The data belong to a study of cytomegalovirus exposure and HLA in healthy donors. Study-level points and caveats: Most TCR sequences were seen very rarely across donors, but some public TCRs occurred in many. Later analysis demonstrated an association between a missense DCLRE1C variant and TCR beta V- and J-gene trimming.

In the PCR, 60 Vbeta and 13 Jbeta primers were used. Sequenced by immunoSEQ multiplex PCR; TCRdb stores in-frame clones only, minus some. The sample includes 100,000 to 120,000 clones, roughly 80% seen only once; the top ten take approximately 6.9%. The CDR3 length is 16 residues. The V segment lost 5 bases and the J segment 3 bases; nucleotides outside the gene matches: 10. Germline assignment: CDR1 SEHNR and CDR2 FQNEAQ (reference sequence). This clonotype was obtained from a young man in good health and CMV-seropositive. The sequenced material came from PBMCs. This chain links TRBV7-9 with TRBJ2-3; 8 positions agree with TRBD1. The CDR3 loop is CASSTLWTGSTDTQYF. CDR3 DNA sequence: TGTGCCAGCAGCACCCTCTGGACAGGGAGTACAGATACGCAGTATTTT.